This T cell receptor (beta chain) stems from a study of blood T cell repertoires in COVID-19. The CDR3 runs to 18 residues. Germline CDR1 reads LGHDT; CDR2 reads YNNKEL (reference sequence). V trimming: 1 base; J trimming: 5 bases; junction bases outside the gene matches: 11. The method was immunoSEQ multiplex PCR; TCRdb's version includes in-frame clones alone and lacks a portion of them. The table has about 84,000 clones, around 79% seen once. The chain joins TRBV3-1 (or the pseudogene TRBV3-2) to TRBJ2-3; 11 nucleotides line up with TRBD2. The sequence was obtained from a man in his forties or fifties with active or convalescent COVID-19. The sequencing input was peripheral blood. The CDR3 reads CASSQGTIAGGPIDTQYF. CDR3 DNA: TGTGCCAGCAGCCAAGGAACGATAGCGGGGGGGCCTATAGATACGCAGTATTTT.